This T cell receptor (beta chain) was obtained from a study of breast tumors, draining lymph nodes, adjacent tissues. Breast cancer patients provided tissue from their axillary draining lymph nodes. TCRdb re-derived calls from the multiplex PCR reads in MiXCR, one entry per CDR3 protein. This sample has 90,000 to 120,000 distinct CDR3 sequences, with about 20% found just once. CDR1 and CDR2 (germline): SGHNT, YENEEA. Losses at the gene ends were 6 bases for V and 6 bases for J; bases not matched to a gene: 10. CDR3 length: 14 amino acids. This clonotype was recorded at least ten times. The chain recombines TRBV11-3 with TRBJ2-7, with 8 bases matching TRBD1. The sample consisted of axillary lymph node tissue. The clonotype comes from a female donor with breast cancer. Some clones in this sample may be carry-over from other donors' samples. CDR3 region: CASSPGQGAGEQYF. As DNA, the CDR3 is TGTGCCAGCAGTCCCGGACAGGGTGCGGGCGAGCAGTACTTC.